The sequence of this T cell receptor beta chain was determined in a study of CD8+ T cells in alopecia areata. Extracted from the samples, RNA was reverse transcribed into cDNA to serve as the sequencing template. TCRdb keeps only in-frame clones here, not all; method: immunoSEQ multiplex PCR. The sample carries 150,000 to 200,000 clones, approximately 59% recorded once. This clone was detected only a few times. The CDR3 is 15 residues long. V was cut by 4 bases and J by 2 bases, with 13 bases left in between. The source material was CD4+ T cells sorted from blood, sampled at week 0. This sequence joins TRBV23-1 and TRBJ2-3; maybe TRBD1 (5 bases). TRBV23-1 is placed among ORFs of uncertain function. This receptor was taken from a human donor with alopecia areata. In DNA, the CDR3 is TGCGCCAGCAGTCTAAGGGGTTACCACACAGATACGCAGTATTTT. Protein product: CASSLRGYHTDTQYF.